The sequence of this T cell receptor beta chain was determined in a study of glioma-infiltrating T cells. This CDR3 is built from 14 residues. Trimming left V 4 bases short and J 5 bases short, with 11 bases between. CDR1 is SNHLY and CDR2 is FYNNEI in the germline V gene. Using RNA template, CDR3s of TCR alpha and beta were amplified with iRepertoire arm-PCR. TCRdb fed the multiplex PCR reads into MiXCR, producing one record per CDR3 protein. In the table there are 170,000 or so distinct CDR3 sequences, 43% of which are singletons. The origin of this receptor is a human donor with low-grade glioma or glioblastoma, undergoing nonglioma brain surgery, or in good health (not recorded which). The sequenced material came from glioma tissue, nonneoplastic brain tissue, or PBMCs (not recorded which). This chain connects TRBV2 to TRBJ1-4; D uncertain. The CDR3, as DNA: TGTGCCAGCAGTGTTCGTAGCTCCAATGAAAAACTGTTTTTT. Amino acid sequence: CASSVRSSNEKLFF.